The sequence of this T cell receptor beta chain was determined in a study of blood T cell repertoires in COVID-19. Across the whole study: Samples representing acute and convalescent COVID-19 were sourced from the United States, Italy and Spain. PBMCs, B-cell-depleted T cells, or T cells were the source of the cDNA or gDNA that made up the material.

This clone occurred a few times. Clones were read by immunoSEQ multiplex PCR, and TCRdb kept only the in-frame ones, dropping some. This table has under 150,000 clones, 84% appearing once. This CDR3 has 17 residues. V lost 4 bases and J lost 0; bases outside the gene matches: 5. The germline V gene has CDR1 SGHDN and CDR2 FVKESK. The receptor comes from a man over 45 in a cohort exposed to, infected with or recovered from COVID-19 (not recorded which). The chain carries TRBV14 and TRBJ2-1; TRBD2 matches 11 bases. Material: PBMCs or T cells enriched from blood (not recorded which). The CDR3 is CASSPRGLAGSYNEQFF. In DNA, the CDR3 is TGTGCCAGCAGCCCCCGCGGACTAGCGGGCTCCTACAATGAGCAGTTCTTC.